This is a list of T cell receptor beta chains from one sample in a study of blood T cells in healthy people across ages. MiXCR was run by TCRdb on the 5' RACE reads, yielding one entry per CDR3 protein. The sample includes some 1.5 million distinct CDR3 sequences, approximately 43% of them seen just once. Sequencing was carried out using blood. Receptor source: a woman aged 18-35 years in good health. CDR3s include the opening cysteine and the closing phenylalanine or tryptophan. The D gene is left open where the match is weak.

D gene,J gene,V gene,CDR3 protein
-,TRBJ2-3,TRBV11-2,CASSFPSQRVADTQYF
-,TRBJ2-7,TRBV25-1,CAAGGFYEQYF
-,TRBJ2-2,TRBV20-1,CSAKKGAGELFF
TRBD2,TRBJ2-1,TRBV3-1,CASSQGTSGRAGYNEQFF
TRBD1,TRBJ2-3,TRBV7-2,CASSQKASTGWFTDTQYF
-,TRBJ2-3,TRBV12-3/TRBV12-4,CASGLSGRTDTQYF
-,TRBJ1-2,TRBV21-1,CASSKWPGQIFSYGYTF
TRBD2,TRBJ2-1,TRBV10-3,CAISVRTSGEEQFF
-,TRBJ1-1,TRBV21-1,CASSKSQEVPVNTEAFF
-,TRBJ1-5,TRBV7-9,CASSLGTAFYSNQPQHF
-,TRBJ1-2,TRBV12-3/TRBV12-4,CASSPLPGPTYGYTF
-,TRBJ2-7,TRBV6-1,CASTPDGFEQYF
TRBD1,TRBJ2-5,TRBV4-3,CASSQEDRWNEQYF
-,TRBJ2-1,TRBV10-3,CATGRPGNNEQFF
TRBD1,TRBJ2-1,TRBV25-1,CASSGAGGSYNEQFF
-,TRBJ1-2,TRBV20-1,CSVSDRSMSYGYTF
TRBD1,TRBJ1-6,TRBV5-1,CASSGTGNNSPLHF
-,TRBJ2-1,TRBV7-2,CASSSVWNEQFF
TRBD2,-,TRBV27,CASSLSIGGDYNEQYF
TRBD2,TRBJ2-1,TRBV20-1,CSARKAGVGEQFF
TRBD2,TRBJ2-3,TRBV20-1,CSASIPSGFSTDTQYF
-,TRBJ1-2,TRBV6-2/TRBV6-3,CASSYPIRNGYGYTF
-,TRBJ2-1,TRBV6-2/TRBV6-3,CASRTSSEQFF
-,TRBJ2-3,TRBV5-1,CASSFDRATSTDTQYF
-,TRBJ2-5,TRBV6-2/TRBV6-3,CASSYTTETQYF
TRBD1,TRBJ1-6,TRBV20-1,CSARDLLRDSYNSPLHF
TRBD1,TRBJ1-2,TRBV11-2,CASSRNRGPPYGYTF
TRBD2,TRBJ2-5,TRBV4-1,CASSQGPAGEETQYF
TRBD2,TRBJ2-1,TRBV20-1,CSARTGLAGGGNEQFF
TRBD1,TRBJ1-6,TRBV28,CASSLAGAGGLNNSPLHF
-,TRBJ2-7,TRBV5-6,CASSLMYNEQYF
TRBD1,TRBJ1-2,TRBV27,CASSWGQGHYGYTF
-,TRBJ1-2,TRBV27,CASSSITGIGLGYTF
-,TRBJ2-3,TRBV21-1,CASSKEWGSGPPTHTQYF
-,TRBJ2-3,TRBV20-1,CSAPTSSADTQYF
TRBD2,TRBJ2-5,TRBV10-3,CAISGASGGETQYF
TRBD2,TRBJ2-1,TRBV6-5,CASSYSWTSASEQFF
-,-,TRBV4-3,CASSQDLRLETQYF
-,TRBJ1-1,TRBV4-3,CASSQVPGANTEAFF
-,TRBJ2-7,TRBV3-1,CASSQLDSSNEQYF
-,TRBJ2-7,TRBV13,CASSLGGQGFTYEQYF
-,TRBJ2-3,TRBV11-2,CASSLGRGSTDTLYF
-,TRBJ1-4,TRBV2,CASRGDFPTNEKLFF
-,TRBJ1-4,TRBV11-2,CASSFGSRDEKLFF
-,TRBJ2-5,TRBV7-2,CASSSGLNPQEIQYF
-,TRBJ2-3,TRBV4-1,CASSQTTVKEQPQYF
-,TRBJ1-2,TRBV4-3,CASSHGTAGGYTF